This TCR beta chain was captured by sequencing in a study of post-analysis software for immune sequencing data. Study outcomes and limitations: There were several TRBV segments more frequent in patients than controls, and TRBV5-6, TRBV5-1 and TRBV20-1 were among them. Strong co-clustering by F measure linked samples that shared a preparation batch. For normalized Chao1 diversity, multiple sclerosis patients scored significantly lower than controls did.

With 4 bases removed from V and 11 bases from J, the gap between germline ends came to 19 bases. This CDR3 has 14 residues. On this clonotype itself: Antigen unknown.

Carried by the TCR beta cDNA libraries were unique molecular identifiers. Between about 0.95 and 11 million T cells gave rise to around 500,000 cDNA molecules. TCRdb reanalysed the PCR reads using MiXCR and keeps one entry per CDR3 protein. The sample consists of about 400,000 distinct CDR3 sequences, around 37% of them appearing once. What was sequenced was blood. The clonotype was recovered from a girl aged 10 to 17 with multiple sclerosis. V is TRBV12-3 or TRBV12-4 and J is TRBJ2-3, with a tentative D call TRBD1 (5 bases). CDR3 nucleotide sequence: TGTGCCAGCAGTTGGCCGCGGAAGACAGATGTGCAGTATTTT. As protein: CASSWPRKTDVQYF.